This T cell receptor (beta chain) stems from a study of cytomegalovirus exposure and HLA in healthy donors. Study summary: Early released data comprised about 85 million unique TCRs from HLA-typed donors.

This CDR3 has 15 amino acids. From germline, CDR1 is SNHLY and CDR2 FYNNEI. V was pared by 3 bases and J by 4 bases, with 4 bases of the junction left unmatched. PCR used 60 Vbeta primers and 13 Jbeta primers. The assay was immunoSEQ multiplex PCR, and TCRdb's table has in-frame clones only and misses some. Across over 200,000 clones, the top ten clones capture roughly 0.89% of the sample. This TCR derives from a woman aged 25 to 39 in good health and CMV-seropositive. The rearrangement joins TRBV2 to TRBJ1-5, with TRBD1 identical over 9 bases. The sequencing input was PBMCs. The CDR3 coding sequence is TGTGCCAGCAGTGAGGACAGGGGATGGAATCAGCCCCAGCATTTT. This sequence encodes CASSEDRGWNQPQHF.